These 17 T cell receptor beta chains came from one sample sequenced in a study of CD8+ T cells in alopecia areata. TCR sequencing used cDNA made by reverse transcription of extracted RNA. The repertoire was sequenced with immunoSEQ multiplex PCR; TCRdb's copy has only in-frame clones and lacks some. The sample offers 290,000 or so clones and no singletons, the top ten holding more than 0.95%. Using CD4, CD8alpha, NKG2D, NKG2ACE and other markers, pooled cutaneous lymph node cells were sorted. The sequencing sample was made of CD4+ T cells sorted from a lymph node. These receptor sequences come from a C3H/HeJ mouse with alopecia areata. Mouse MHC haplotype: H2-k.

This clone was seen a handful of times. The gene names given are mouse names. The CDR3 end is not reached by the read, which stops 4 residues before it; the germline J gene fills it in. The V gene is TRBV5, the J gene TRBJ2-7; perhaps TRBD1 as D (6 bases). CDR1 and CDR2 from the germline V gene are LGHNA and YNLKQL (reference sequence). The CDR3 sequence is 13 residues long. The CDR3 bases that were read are TGTGCCAGCAGCCAAGAGCCAGGGGAT. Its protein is CASSQEPGD. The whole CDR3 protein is CASSQEPGDEQYF.

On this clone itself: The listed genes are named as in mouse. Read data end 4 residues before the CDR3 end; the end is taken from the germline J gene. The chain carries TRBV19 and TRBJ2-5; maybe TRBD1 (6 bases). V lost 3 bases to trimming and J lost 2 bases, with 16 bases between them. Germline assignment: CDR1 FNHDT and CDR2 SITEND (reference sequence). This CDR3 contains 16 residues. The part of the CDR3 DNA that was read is TGTGCCAGCAGTACCGGGACACCTCTCGCCCAAGAC. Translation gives CASSTGTPLAQD. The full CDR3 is CASSTGTPLAQDTQYF.

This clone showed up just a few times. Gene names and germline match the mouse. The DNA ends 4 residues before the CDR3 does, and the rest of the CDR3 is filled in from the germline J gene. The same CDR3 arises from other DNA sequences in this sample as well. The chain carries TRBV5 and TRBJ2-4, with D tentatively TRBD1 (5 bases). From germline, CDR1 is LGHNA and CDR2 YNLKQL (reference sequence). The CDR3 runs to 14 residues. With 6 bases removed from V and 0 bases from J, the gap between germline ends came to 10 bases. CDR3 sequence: CASSPQGSQNTLYF. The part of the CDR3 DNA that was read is TGTGCCAGCAGTCCCCAGGGAAGTCAAAAC.

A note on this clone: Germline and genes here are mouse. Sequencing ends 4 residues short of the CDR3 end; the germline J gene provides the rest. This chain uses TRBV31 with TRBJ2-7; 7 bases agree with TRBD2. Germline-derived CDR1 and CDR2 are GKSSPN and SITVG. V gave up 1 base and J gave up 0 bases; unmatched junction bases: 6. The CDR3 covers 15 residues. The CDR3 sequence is CAWSPGGLSSYEQYF. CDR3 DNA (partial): TGTGCCTGGAGTCCGGGGGGGTTAAGCTCCTAT.

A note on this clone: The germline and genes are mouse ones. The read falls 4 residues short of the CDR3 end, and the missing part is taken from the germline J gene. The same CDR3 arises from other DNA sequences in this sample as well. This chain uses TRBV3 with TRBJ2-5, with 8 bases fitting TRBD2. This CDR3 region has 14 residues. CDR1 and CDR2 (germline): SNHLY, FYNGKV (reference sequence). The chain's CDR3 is CASSLAGGEDTQYF. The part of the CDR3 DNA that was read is TGTGCCAGCAGCTTAGCTGGGGGGGAAGAC.

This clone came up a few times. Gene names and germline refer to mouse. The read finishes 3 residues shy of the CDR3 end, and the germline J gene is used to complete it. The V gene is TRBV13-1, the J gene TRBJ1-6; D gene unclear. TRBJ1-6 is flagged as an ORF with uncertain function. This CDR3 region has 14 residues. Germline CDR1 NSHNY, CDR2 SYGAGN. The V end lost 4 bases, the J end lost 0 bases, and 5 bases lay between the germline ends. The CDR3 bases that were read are TGTGCCAGCAGTCCCCTTTCCTATAATTCGCCC. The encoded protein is CASSPLSYNSP. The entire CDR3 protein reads CASSPLSYNSPLYF.

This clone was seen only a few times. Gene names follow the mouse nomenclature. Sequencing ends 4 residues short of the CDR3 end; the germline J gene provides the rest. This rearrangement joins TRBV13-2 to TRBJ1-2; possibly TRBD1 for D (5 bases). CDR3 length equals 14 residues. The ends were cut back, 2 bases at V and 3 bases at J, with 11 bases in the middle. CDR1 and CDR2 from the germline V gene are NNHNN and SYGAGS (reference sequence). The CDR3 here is CASGELGHHSDYTF. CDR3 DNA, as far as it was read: TGTGCCAGCGGTGAGCTAGGACACCACTCC.

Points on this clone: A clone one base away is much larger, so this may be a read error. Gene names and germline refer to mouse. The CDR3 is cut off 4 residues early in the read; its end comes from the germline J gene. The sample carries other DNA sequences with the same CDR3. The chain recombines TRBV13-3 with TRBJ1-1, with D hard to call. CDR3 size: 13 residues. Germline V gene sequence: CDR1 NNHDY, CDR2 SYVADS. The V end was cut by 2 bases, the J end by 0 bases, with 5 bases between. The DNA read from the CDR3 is TGTGCCAGCAGTGACACTGCAAACACA. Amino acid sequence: CASSDTANT. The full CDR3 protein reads CASSDTANTEVFF.

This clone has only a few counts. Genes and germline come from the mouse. This CDR3 reads CASRVNTGQLYF. The covered CDR3 bases are TGTGCCAGCAGAGTCAACACCGGG. The gene calls are TRBV13-1 and TRBJ2-2; D remains unclear. The read terminates 4 residues before the CDR3 end, so the remaining end is supplied by the germline J gene. The CDR3 has 12 amino acids. V lost 5 bases, J lost 2 bases, and 4 bases lay in between. Germline CDR1 NSHNY, CDR2 SYGAGN.

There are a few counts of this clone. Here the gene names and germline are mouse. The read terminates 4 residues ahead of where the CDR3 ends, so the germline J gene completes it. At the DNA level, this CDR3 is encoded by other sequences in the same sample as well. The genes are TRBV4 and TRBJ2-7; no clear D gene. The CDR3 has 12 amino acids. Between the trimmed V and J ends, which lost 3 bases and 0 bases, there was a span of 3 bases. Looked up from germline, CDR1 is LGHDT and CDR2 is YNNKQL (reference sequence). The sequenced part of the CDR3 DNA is TGTGCCAGCAGCTACAGCTCCTAT. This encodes CASSYSSY. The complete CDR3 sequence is CASSYSSYEQYF.

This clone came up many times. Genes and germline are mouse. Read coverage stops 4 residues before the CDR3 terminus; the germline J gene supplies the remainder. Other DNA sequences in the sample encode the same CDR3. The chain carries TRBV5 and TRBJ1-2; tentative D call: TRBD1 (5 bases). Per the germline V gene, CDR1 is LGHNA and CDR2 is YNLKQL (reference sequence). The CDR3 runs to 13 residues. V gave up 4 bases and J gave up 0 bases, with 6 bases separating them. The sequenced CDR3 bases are TGTGCCAGCAGCCCGACAGCAAACTCC. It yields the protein CASSPTANS. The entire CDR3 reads CASSPTANSDYTF.

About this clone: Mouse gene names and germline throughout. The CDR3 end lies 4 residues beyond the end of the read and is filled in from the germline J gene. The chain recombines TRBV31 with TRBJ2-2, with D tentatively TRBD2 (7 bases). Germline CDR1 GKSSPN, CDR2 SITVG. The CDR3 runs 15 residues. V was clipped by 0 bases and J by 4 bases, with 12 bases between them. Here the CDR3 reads CAWSLLGAGTGQLYF. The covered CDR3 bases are TGTGCCTGGAGTCTTCTGGGGGCGGGCACCGGG. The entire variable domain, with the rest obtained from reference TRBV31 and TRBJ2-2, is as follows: AQTIHQWPVAEIKAVGSPLSLGCTIKGKSSPNLYWYWQATGGTLQQLFYSITVGQVESVVQLNLSASRPKDDQFILSTEKLLLSHSGFYLCAWSLLGAGTGQLYFGEGSKLTVL.

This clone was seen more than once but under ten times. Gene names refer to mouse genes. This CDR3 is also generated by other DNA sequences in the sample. CDR3 in amino acids: CASSIEQGGAETLYF. The CDR3 DNA, read in part, is TGTGCCAGCAGTATAGAACAGGGAGGTGCAGAA. The chain recombines TRBV19 with TRBJ2-3; the D gene is possibly TRBD1 (6 bases). Read data end 4 residues before the CDR3 end; the end is taken from the germline J gene. The germline gives CDR1 FNHDT, CDR2 SITEND (reference sequence). V was cut by 0 bases and J by 1 base, with 9 bases left in between. The CDR3 is 15 amino acids.

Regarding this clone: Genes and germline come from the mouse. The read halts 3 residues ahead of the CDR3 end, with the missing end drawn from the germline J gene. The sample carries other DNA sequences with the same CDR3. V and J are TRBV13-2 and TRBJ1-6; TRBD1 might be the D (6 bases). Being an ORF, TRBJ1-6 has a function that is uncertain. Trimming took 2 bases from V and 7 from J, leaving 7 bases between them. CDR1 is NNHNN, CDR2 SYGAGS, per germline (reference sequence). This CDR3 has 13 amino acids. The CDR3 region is CASGERGNSPLYF. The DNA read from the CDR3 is TGTGCCAGCGGTGAGAGGGGGAATTCGCCC.

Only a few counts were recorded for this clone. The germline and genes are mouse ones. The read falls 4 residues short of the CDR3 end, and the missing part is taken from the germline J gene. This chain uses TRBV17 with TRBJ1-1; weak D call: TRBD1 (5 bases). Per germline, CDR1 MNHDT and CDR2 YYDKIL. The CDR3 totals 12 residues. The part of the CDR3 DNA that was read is TGTGCTAGCAGTAGAGGCCAGGGA. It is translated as CASSRGQG. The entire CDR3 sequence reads CASSRGQGEVFF.

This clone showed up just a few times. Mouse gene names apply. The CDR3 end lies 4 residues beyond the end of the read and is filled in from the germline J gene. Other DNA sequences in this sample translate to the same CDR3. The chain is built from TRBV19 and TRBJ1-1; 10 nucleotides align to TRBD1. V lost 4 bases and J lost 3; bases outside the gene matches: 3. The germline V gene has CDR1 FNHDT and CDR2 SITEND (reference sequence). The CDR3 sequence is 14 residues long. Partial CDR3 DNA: TGTGCCAGCAGTCGACAGGGGGCTGACACA. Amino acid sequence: CASSRQGADT. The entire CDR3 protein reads CASSRQGADTEVFF.

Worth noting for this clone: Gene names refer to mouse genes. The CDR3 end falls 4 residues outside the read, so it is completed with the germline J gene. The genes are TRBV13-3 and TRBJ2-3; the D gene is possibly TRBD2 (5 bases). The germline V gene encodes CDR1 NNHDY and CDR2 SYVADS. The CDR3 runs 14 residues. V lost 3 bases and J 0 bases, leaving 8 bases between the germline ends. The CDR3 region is CASSGLSSAETLYF. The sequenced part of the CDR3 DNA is TGTGCCAGCAGTGGACTGTCTAGTGCAGAA.